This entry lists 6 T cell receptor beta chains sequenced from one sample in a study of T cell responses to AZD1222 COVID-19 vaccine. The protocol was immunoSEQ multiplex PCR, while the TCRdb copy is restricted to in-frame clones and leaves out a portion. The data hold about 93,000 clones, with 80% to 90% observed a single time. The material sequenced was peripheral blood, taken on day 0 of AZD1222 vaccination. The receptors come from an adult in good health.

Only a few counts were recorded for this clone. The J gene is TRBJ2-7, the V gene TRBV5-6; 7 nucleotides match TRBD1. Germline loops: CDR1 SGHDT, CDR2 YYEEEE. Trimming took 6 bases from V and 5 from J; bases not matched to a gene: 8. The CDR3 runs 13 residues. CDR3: CASIKGQYDEQYF. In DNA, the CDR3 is TGTGCCAGCATCAAGGGACAGTACGACGAGCAGTACTTC.

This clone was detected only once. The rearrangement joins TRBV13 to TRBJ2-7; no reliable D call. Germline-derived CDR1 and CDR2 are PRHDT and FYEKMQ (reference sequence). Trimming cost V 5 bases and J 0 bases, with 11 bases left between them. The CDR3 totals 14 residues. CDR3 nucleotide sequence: TGTGCCAGCAGCCGCCGGGTCAGCTCCTACGAGCAGTACTTC. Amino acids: CASSRRVSSYEQYF.

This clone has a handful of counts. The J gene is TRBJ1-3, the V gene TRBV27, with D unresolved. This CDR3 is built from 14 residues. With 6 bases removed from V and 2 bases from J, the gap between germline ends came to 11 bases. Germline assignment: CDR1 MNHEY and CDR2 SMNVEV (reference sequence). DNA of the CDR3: TGTGCCAGCAGCCCTTCCCTGGCTGGAAACACCATATATTTT. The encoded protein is CASSPSLAGNTIYF.

The chain's CDR3 is CASSETPGRHNEQFF. The CDR3, as DNA: TGTGCCAGCAGTGAGACGCCAGGGAGGCACAATGAGCAGTTCTTC. V is TRBV6-4 and J is TRBJ2-1; a possible D gene is TRBD2 (6 bases). CDR3 size: 15 residues. Trimming removed 3 bases from V and 5 bases from J, with 14 bases in between. Germline assignment: CDR1 MRHNA and CDR2 SNTAGT.

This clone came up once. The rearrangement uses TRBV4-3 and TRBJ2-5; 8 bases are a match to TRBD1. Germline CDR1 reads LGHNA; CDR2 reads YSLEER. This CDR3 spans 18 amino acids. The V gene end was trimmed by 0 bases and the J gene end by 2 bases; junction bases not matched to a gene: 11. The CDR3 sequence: CASSQERGTGGTQETQYF. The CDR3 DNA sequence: TGCGCCAGCAGCCAAGAAAGGGGAACAGGGGGGACTCAAGAGACCCAGTACTTC.

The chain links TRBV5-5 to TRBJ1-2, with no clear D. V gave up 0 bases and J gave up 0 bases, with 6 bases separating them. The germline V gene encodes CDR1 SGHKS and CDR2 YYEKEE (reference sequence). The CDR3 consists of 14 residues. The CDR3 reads CASSLGGTNYGYTF. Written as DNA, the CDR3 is TGTGCCAGCAGCTTGGGCGGGACTAACTATGGCTACACCTTC. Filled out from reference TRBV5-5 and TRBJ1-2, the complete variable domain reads DAGVTQSPTHLIKTRGQQVTLRCSPISGHKSVSWYQQVLGQGPQFIFQYYEKEERGRGNFPDRFSARQFPNYSSELNVNALLLGDSALYLCASSLGGTNYGYTFGSGTRLTVV.